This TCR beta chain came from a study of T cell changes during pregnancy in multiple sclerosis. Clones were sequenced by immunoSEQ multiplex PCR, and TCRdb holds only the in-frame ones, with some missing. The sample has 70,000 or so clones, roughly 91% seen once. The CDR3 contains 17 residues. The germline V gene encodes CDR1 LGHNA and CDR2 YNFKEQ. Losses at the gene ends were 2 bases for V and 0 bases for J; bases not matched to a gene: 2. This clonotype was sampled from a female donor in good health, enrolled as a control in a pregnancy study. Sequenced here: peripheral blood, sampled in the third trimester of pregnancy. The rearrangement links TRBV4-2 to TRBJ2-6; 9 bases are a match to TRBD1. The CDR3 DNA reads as TGTGCCAGCAGCCAACCGACAGGGGGCTCTGGGGCCAACGTCCTGACTTTC. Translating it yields CASSQPTGGSGANVLTF.